This entry lists 24 T cell receptor beta chains sequenced from one sample in a study of blood T cells in healthy people across ages. Primed by a sample-barcoded 5' primer and a J-beta primer mix, a second PCR proceeded for about 7 to 12 cycles. Via MiXCR, TCRdb re-called the 5' RACE reads, giving one row per CDR3 protein. The table includes 600,000 to 800,000 distinct CDR3 sequences, around 20% detected once. Sequenced: blood. All receptors derive from a man between 65 and 85 years old in good health.

Many counts were recorded for this clonotype. The V call is TRBV29-1, the J call TRBJ2-5; D not certain. The germline gives CDR1 SQVTM, CDR2 ANQGSEA. The CDR3 spans 12 residues. The V gene lost 0 bases and the J gene lost 4 bases, with 6 bases spanning the gap. The CDR3 DNA reads TGCAGCGTTGAAGATAGTGGAGAGACCCAGTACTTC. Amino acids: CSVEDSGETQYF.

V is TRBV20-1 and J is TRBJ2-5; D ambiguous. The V end was cut by 3 bases, the J end by 4 bases, with 15 bases between. There are 14 residues in the CDR3. From germline, CDR1 is DFQATT and CDR2 SNEGSKA (reference sequence). CDR3 region: CSARPFGVGETQYF. The CDR3 DNA follows: TGCAGTGCTAGGCCGTTTGGGGTCGGAGAGACCCAGTACTTC.

This clonotype came up a few times. The chain joins TRBV2 to TRBJ2-7, with no clear D. Germline CDR1 and CDR2: SNHLY and FYNNEI. Trimming removed 5 bases at V and 6 bases at J, with 11 bases between. The CDR3 covers 12 residues. The CDR3 reads CASSSSGPEQYF. The CDR3 nucleotides read TGTGCCAGCAGTTCAAGTGGCCCCGAGCAGTACTTC. Combining the CDR3 with reference TRBV2 and TRBJ2-7 gives the whole variable domain EPEVTQTPSHQVTQMGQEVILRCVPISNHLYFYWYRQILGQKVEFLVSFYNNEISEKSEIFDDQFSVERPDGSNFTLKIRSTKLEDSAMYFCASSSSGPEQYFGPGTRLTVT.

The rearrangement links TRBV6-5 to TRBJ2-5, with a possible D match to TRBD2 (6 bases). V was pared by 10 bases and J by 2 bases, with 20 bases between. The germline V gene has CDR1 MNHEY and CDR2 SVGAGI. The CDR3 runs to 15 residues. As DNA, the CDR3 is TGTGCCACGAAAGCGGGCGAGATCTCTCAAGAGACCCAGTACTTC. Translated: CATKAGEISQETQYF.

This clonotype has ten or more counts. This chain links TRBV29-1 with TRBJ2-5, with 8 positions matching TRBD2. V shed 7 bases and J 2 bases; nucleotides not matched to a gene: 12. This CDR3 is built from 15 residues. Germline values: CDR1 SQVTM, CDR2 ANQGSEA. The CDR3 sequence: CSAAGIAGPQETQYF. CDR3 in DNA: TGCAGCGCTGCGGGGATAGCGGGACCTCAAGAGACCCAGTACTTC.

The chain carries TRBV24-1 and TRBJ2-5, with TRBD1 identical over 9 bases. The germline V gene has CDR1 KGHDR and CDR2 SFDVKD. After removal of 4 bases from V and 6 bases from J, the junction contained 8 bases not matched to a gene. The CDR3 consists of 15 residues. CDR3 region: CATSDPGTGPKTQYF. The CDR3 DNA reads TGTGCCACCAGTGACCCCGGGACAGGGCCGAAGACCCAGTACTTC.

In this sample, this clonotype turned up many times. The chain is built from TRBV5-1 and TRBJ1-1, with 8 nucleotides matching TRBD1. Germline CDR1 is SGHRS and CDR2 is YFSETQ. V lost 4 bases and J lost 1; bases outside the gene matches: 3. CDR3 length: 14 residues. The CDR3 region has the DNA TGCGCCAGCAGCCGAGGGACAGGGAACACTGAAGCTTTCTTT. Protein product: CASSRGTGNTEAFF. The full variable domain, its missing parts supplied by reference TRBV5-1 and TRBJ1-1, is KAGVTQTPRYLIKTRGQQVTLSCSPISGHRSVSWYQQTPGQGLQFLFEYFSETQRNKGNFPGRFSGRQFSNSRSEMNVSTLELGDSALYLCASSRGTGNTEAFFGQGTRLTVV.

This clonotype was counted at least ten times. The chain couples TRBV28 to TRBJ2-7, with D unclear. Germline V gene sequence: CDR1 MDHEN, CDR2 SYDVKM. Trimming shortened V by 4 bases and J by 3 bases, and 10 bases separated the two germline ends. The CDR3 consists of 13 residues. The CDR3 region has the DNA TGTGCCAGCAGTTCCGGCAGGCTCTACGAGCAGTACTTC. This translates into CASSSGRLYEQYF.

The chain has TRBV7-9 and TRBJ2-1, with TRBD2 identical over 9 bases. The CDR3 covers 17 residues. After removal of 3 bases from V and 4 bases from J, the junction contained 10 bases not matched to a gene. The germline gives CDR1 SEHNR, CDR2 FQNEAQ (reference sequence). The CDR3 region is CASSLREGLASYNEQFF. Written as DNA, the CDR3 is TGTGCCAGCAGCTTGCGTGAGGGACTAGCTTCTTACAATGAGCAGTTCTTC.

The rearrangement joins TRBV3-1 to TRBJ2-7, with 11 nucleotides matching TRBD1. V shed 3 bases, J shed 9 bases, and the junction held 4 bases outside the gene matches. Germline lookup yields CDR1 LGHDT and CDR2 YNNKEL (reference sequence). The CDR3 is 13 residues long. The DNA of the CDR3 is TGTGCCAGCAGCCATGGGACAGGGGGATGGCAGTACTTC. Its protein product is CASSHGTGGWQYF.

The chain carries TRBV24-1 and TRBJ2-5; possibly TRBD1 for D (6 bases). Germline-derived CDR1 and CDR2 are KGHDR and SFDVKD. Between the trimmed V and J ends, which lost 5 bases and 5 bases, there was a span of 17 bases. The CDR3 has 15 amino acids. CDR3 coding DNA: TGTGCCACCAGTGTCACCACAGGGCTGATGGAGACCCAGTACTTC. As protein: CATSVTTGLMETQYF.

This clonotype was recorded at least ten times. J is TRBJ2-5 and V is TRBV29-1; 8 bases are shared with TRBD2. The CDR3 length is 12 residues. Germline V CDR1 and CDR2: SQVTM, ANQGSEA. V shed 7 bases, J shed 2 bases, and the junction held 3 bases outside the gene matches. The CDR3 region is CSALAGQETQYF. The DNA for the CDR3 is TGCAGCGCTCTAGCGGGTCAAGAGACCCAGTACTTC. The full variable domain, its missing parts supplied by reference TRBV29-1 and TRBJ2-5, is SAVISQKPSRDICQRGTSLTIQCQVDSQVTMMFWYRQQPGQSLTLIATANQGSEATYESGFVIDKFPISRPNLTFSTLTVSNMSPEDSSIYLCSALAGQETQYFGPGTRLLVL.

This clonotype has a single count. The rearrangement joins TRBV7-7 to TRBJ2-1; 10 positions agree with TRBD1. With the DNA end fitting TRBJ2-7 better, the J assignment may be wrong. The CDR3 covers 15 residues. The V gene's germline CDR1 is SSHAT and CDR2 FNYEAQ (reference sequence). CDR3 in amino acids: CATSSSPGQGYEQYF. CDR3 DNA sequence: TGTGCTACCAGCTCAAGCCCGGGACAGGGGTACGAGCAGTACTTC.

Worth noting for this clonotype: Just one base apart from a much larger clone, this may be a read error. The CDR3 end shows no conserved phenylalanine or tryptophan, and so a read error is likely. The limits of the CDR3 on the DNA are not certain, so only TCRdb's listed CDR3 is given. The chain has TRBV21-1 and TRBJ1-1. TRBV21-1 is listed as a pseudogene. Ends included, the CDR3 has 13 residues. CDR3: CASSELREAEAFL.

The J gene is TRBJ2-7, the V gene TRBV21-1; the DNA was not compared with TRBD2, the D call given in the table. TRBV21-1 is reported as a pseudogene. The CDR3 is 18 residues long. CDR3 DNA: TGTGCCAGCAGCAAAGACCGTAGCGGGAGTACCCTAACCTACGAGCAGTACTTC. Its translation is CASSKDRSGSTLTYEQYF.

The CDR3 DNA reads TGTGCCAGCAGCGTAGGGGTTGAGGGCTACACCTTC. This codes for CASSVGVEGYTF. The chain uses TRBV9 and TRBJ1-2; D is unresolved. The germline V gene encodes CDR1 SGDLS and CDR2 YYNGEE. The CDR3 has 12 amino acids. Between the trimmed V and J ends, which lost 0 bases and 8 bases, there was a span of 8 bases. The variable domain in full, with the rest retrieved from reference TRBV9 and TRBJ1-2, is DSGVTQTPKHLITATGQRVTLRCSPRSGDLSVYWYQQSLDQGLQFLIQYYNGEERAKGNILERFSAQQFPDLHSELNLSSLELGDSALYFCASSVGVEGYTFGSGTRLTVV.

This clonotype showed up just a few times. The chain joins TRBV7-9 to TRBJ1-2; TRBD1 matches 8 bases. The CDR3 contains 16 residues. The V gene end was trimmed by 5 bases and the J gene end by 5 bases; junction bases not matched to a gene: 13. Per the germline V gene, CDR1 is SEHNR and CDR2 is FQNEAQ (reference sequence). CDR3 DNA: TGTGCCAGCAGCCGAGGACAGGGCCAGGTTGGGTATGGCTACACCTTC. Its translation is CASSRGQGQVGYGYTF.

This clonotype appeared once. The chain joins TRBV5-1 to TRBJ2-5, with TRBD1 identical over 9 bases. Germline assignment: CDR1 SGHRS and CDR2 YFSETQ. This CDR3 has 14 residues. After removal of 2 bases from V and 7 bases from J, the junction contained 6 bases not matched to a gene. CDR3 sequence reads: CASSLQGAGATQYF. CDR3 DNA sequence: TGCGCCAGCAGCTTACAGGGGGCCGGCGCGACCCAGTACTTC.

The chain recombines TRBV6-2 or TRBV6-3 with TRBJ2-5; 9 bases match TRBD2. There are 14 residues in the CDR3. Germline V gene data show CDR1 as MNHEY and CDR2 as SVGEGT. Trimming cost V 7 bases and J 3 bases; bases outside gene matches: 6. Here the CDR3 DNA reads TGTGCCAGCACTCTAGCGGGAAGGGAAGAGACCCAGTACTTC. Amino acid sequence: CASTLAGREETQYF.

This clonotype was detected a few times. The gene calls are TRBV20-1 and TRBJ2-2; D is undetermined. Germline loops: CDR1 DFQATT, CDR2 SNEGSKA (reference sequence). With 3 bases removed from V and 2 bases from J, the gap between germline ends came to 10 bases. CDR3 length: 14 residues. This CDR3 reads CSASGLSNTGELFF. The DNA for the CDR3 is TGCAGTGCTAGTGGTCTTTCAAACACCGGGGAGCTGTTTTTT.

This clonotype occurred many times. The V and J genes are TRBV2 and TRBJ2-2; D gene unclear. Trimming left V 5 bases short and J 1 base short, with 11 bases between. CDR3 length equals 15 residues. CDR1 is SNHLY, CDR2 FYNNEI, per germline. In nucleotides, the CDR3 is TGTGCCAGCAGTATCAAGACTTGGAACACCGGGGAGCTGTTTTTT. This gives the protein CASSIKTWNTGELFF.

In its sample, this clonotype was seen a few times. This chain joins TRBV10-3 and TRBJ2-7; D remains unclear. The germline V gene encodes CDR1 ENHRY and CDR2 SYGVKD. V lost 4 bases to trimming and J lost 0 bases, with 4 bases between them. There are 12 residues in the CDR3. The DNA of the CDR3 is TGTGCCATCAGTGCCAACTCCTACGAGCAGTACTTC. Residues: CAISANSYEQYF.

This clonotype was seen more than once but under ten times. The rearrangement links TRBV6-1 to TRBJ2-1, with D unresolved. Germline V lookup: CDR1 MNHNS, CDR2 SASEGT. The CDR3 spans 17 residues. V lost 0 bases, J lost 0 bases, and 12 bases lay in between. The CDR3 DNA is TGTGCCAGCAGTGAAGCCACTAAGTTGGGCTCCTACAATGAGCAGTTCTTC. Amino acids: CASSEATKLGSYNEQFF.

A few counts support this clonotype. The V and J genes are TRBV30 and TRBJ2-7, with 8 nucleotides matching TRBD1. Germline CDR1 GTSNPN, CDR2 SVGIG (reference sequence). CDR3 size: 11 residues. V gave up 8 bases and J gave up 6 bases; unmatched junction bases: 6. CDR3 sequence reads: CARVTGAEQYF. In nucleotides, the CDR3 is TGTGCCCGGGTGACAGGGGCCGAGCAGTACTTC. Filled out from reference TRBV30 and TRBJ2-7, the complete variable domain reads SQTIHQWPATLVQPVGSPLSLECTVEGTSNPNLYWYRQAAGRGLQLLFYSVGIGQISSEVPQNLSASRPQDRQFILSSKKLLLSDSGFYLCARVTGAEQYFGPGTRLTVT.